This T cell receptor (beta chain) was sequenced for a study of Graves' ophthalmopathy and Graves' hyperthyroidism. General study results and limits: Detection in blood was also observed for most expanded thyroid clonotypes above 0.001 frequency.

The trim removed 0 bases at V and 0 bases at J, leaving 5 bases unmatched. CDR1 and CDR2 (germline): LGHNA, YNFKEQ. The CDR3 extends over 16 amino acids. The sequenced template was RNA, covering the TCR beta CDR3 region. The first-round RT-PCR employed HTBI primers together with the Qiagen OneStep RT-PCR kit. A multiplex PCR was then performed as the second round. TCRdb processed the multiplex PCR reads anew with MiXCR; each CDR3 protein has one entry. The sample holds 200,000 to 250,000 distinct CDR3 sequences, under 25% seen once. This clonotype was recorded at least ten times. What it recognizes is unknown. The study enrolled ophthalmopathy donors with moderate-to-severe activity, CAS ≥3, NOSPECS ≥4 and duration under 3 months. As the starting material, roughly 9.7 ml of fresh peripheral blood yielded the PBMCs.

The receptor's source is a woman between 50 and 59 years old with Graves' ophthalmopathy. What was sequenced was peripheral blood. The rearrangement uses TRBV4-2 and TRBJ2-7; 7 nucleotides align to TRBD2. The CDR3 nucleotides read TGTGCCAGCAGCCAAGATTATGAGCGGGACTCCTACGAGCAGTACTTC. Amino acids: CASSQDYERDSYEQYF.